These 19 T cell receptor beta chains originate from one sample sequenced in a study of early T cells in non-severe SARS-CoV-2 infection. TCRdb fed the 5' RACE reads into MiXCR, producing one record per CDR3 protein. The sample holds under 85,000 distinct CDR3 sequences, 9.5% to 13% seen once. The sample consisted of whole blood. The source is an adult who was a healthcare worker with PCR-confirmed SARS-CoV-2 infection or an uninfected control (not recorded which).

The rearrangement links TRBV5-6 to TRBJ2-5; the D is unclear. Per the germline V gene, CDR1 is SGHDT and CDR2 is YYEEEE. The CDR3 consists of 13 residues. Trimming removed 4 bases at V and 0 bases at J, with 7 bases between. CDR3 region: CASSHPYQETQYF. The CDR3 DNA is TGTGCCAGCAGCCACCCGTACCAAGAGACCCAGTACTTC.

Only a few counts were recorded for this clonotype. This chain joins TRBV29-1 and TRBJ1-1; possible D gene TRBD1, 6 bases. Trimming stripped 7 bases from V and 2 bases from J, with 11 bases between. Germline V gives CDR1 SQVTM, CDR2 ANQGSEA. The CDR3 totals 12 residues. CDR3 nucleotide sequence: TGCAGCGGCGGACAGTCTAACACTGAAGCTTTCTTT. Amino acid sequence: CSGGQSNTEAFF.

This clonotype was detected a few times. This sequence joins TRBV29-1 and TRBJ2-3, with D perhaps matching TRBD2 (5 bases). CDR3 length equals 14 residues. Germline V gene sequence: CDR1 SQVTM, CDR2 ANQGSEA. Trimming cost V 2 bases and J 2 bases, with 11 bases left between them. CDR3 residues: CSVERAGPTDTQYF. CDR3 coding DNA: TGCAGCGTTGAACGGGCGGGCCCCACAGATACGCAGTATTTT.

This clonotype was observed at least ten times. This chain uses TRBV9 with TRBJ1-2; tentative D call: TRBD1 (5 bases). The CDR3 contains 15 residues. V was shortened by 0 bases and J by 5 bases, with 14 bases between the two germline ends. Germline values: CDR1 SGDLS, CDR2 YYNGEE. This CDR3 is CASSVDSGTSYGYTF. Written as DNA, the CDR3 is TGTGCCAGCAGCGTAGATAGTGGGACGTCATATGGCTACACCTTC.

This clonotype has at least ten counts. V is TRBV5-4 and J is TRBJ2-1, with D uncertain. Germline CDR1 is SGHNT and CDR2 is YYREEE (reference sequence). This CDR3 is built from 13 residues. V was trimmed by 4 bases and J by 7 bases, leaving 12 bases between them. Here the CDR3 reads CASSRVLGNEQFF. CDR3 DNA: TGTGCCAGCAGCCGGGTTCTTGGAAATGAGCAGTTCTTC.

This clonotype turned up a few times. The genes are TRBV30 and TRBJ1-2; no definite D call. The CDR3 extends over 12 amino acids. Germline V gives CDR1 GTSNPN, CDR2 SVGIG (reference sequence). V was cut by 4 bases and J by 2 bases, with 8 bases left in between. In nucleotides, the CDR3 is TGTGCCTGGACCGCTAGGAACTATGGCTACACCTTC. Protein: CAWTARNYGYTF. Full variable domain (remainder filled in from reference TRBV30 and TRBJ1-2): SQTIHQWPATLVQPVGSPLSLECTVEGTSNPNLYWYRQAAGRGLQLLFYSVGIGQISSEVPQNLSASRPQDRQFILSSKKLLLSDSGFYLCAWTARNYGYTFGSGTRLTVV.

This clonotype was detected a few times. This chain links TRBV3-1 with TRBJ1-1; D not certain. The CDR3 contains 17 residues. Trimming removed 0 bases at V and 0 bases at J, with 14 bases between. CDR1 is LGHDT and CDR2 is YNNKEL in the germline V gene (reference sequence). CDR3 sequence (DNA): TGTGCCAGCAGCCAAGAAGTCCCCAGGCTTATGAACACTGAAGCTTTCTTT. Its protein product is CASSQEVPRLMNTEAFF.

A note on this clonotype: A much larger clone is a single base away; this may be a read error. This sequence joins TRBV25-1 and TRBJ2-7; D uncertain. CDR1 and CDR2 (germline): MGHDK, SYGVNS. V was clipped by 4 bases and J by 0 bases, with 1 base between them. This CDR3 spans 11 amino acids. CDR3 amino acids: CASSVSYEQYF. The CDR3 nucleotides are TGTGCCAGCAGTGTCTCCTACGAGCAGTACTTC.

The J gene is TRBJ2-1, the V gene TRBV7-2; 8 bases fit TRBD2. With 1 base clipped from V and 4 bases from J, the junction kept 3 bases outside the gene matches. Germline V lookup: CDR1 SGHTA, CDR2 FQGNSA. The CDR3 runs 15 residues. The CDR3 sequence: CASSLEAGGYNEQFF. The DNA for the CDR3 is TGTGCCAGCAGCTTAGAGGCGGGAGGATACAATGAGCAGTTCTTC.

This clonotype showed up many times. This chain connects TRBV29-1 to TRBJ2-7; 11 bases align to TRBD1. This CDR3 has 13 residues. The germline gives CDR1 SQVTM, CDR2 ANQGSEA. The J segment lost 2 bases and the V segment lost 3 bases, leaving 0 bases of the junction unmatched. The DNA for the CDR3 is TGCAGCGTTGAGGGACAGGGGGCCTACGAGCAGTACTTC. Its translation is CSVEGQGAYEQYF.

This clonotype appeared many times. The genes are TRBV10-2 and TRBJ2-1; D gene ambiguous. Deletions cut 1 base from V and 7 bases from J, with 11 bases between. The CDR3 extends over 14 amino acids. Germline loops: CDR1 WSHSY, CDR2 SAAADI. The CDR3 loop is CASSEWVRGNEQFF. The CDR3 nucleotides read TGCGCCAGCAGTGAGTGGGTCCGCGGTAATGAGCAGTTCTTC.

This clonotype was detected many times. The rearrangement links TRBV7-2 to TRBJ1-5; no clear D gene. Germline loops: CDR1 SGHTA, CDR2 FQGNSA. V was shortened by 5 bases and J by 0 bases, with 11 bases between the two germline ends. There are 15 residues in the CDR3. The CDR3 sequence: CASSREPYSNQPQHF. The CDR3 nucleotides read TGTGCCAGCAGCCGGGAGCCATATAGCAATCAGCCCCAGCATTTT. Full variable domain (missing parts from reference TRBV7-2 and TRBJ1-5): GAGVSQSPSNKVTEKGKDVELRCDPISGHTALYWYRQSLGQGLEFLIYFQGNSAPDKSGLPSDRFSAERTGGSVSTLTIQRTQQEDSAVYLCASSREPYSNQPQHFGDGTRLSIL.

This clonotype was seen once. The chain couples TRBV12-3 or TRBV12-4 to TRBJ2-4; TRBD1 aligns across 12 bases. CDR3 length: 13 residues. Germline trimming cut 6 bases from V and 9 bases from J; bases unmatched to any gene: 3. The CDR3 sequence: CASRGQGAVIQYF. The CDR3 DNA is TGTGCCAGCAGGGGACAGGGGGCCGTCATTCAGTACTTC.

There are many counts of this clonotype. This chain uses TRBV27 with TRBJ2-5; possibly TRBD2 for D (5 bases). The germline V gene has CDR1 MNHEY and CDR2 SMNVEV (reference sequence). The CDR3 is 18 residues long. The V end was cut by 8 bases, the J end by 4 bases, with 29 bases between. This CDR3 reads CASRGSYRQMLLPETQYF. CDR3 sequence (DNA): TGTGCCAGCCGAGGGAGTTATAGGCAGATGCTTCTTCCAGAGACCCAGTACTTC.

The chain links TRBV14 to TRBJ2-1, with D possibly being TRBD2 (6 bases). The CDR3 is 14 residues long. Trimming took off 3 bases at V and 3 bases at J, with 9 bases between the two ends. Germline lookup yields CDR1 SGHDN and CDR2 FVKESK. The CDR3 DNA reads TGTGCCAGCAGCCAGGGACTCATCTACAATGAGCAGTTCTTC. It codes for CASSQGLIYNEQFF. Based on the CDR3 plus reference TRBV14 and TRBJ2-1, the full variable domain is EAGVTQFPSHSVIEKGQTVTLRCDPISGHDNLYWYRRVMGKEIKFLLHFVKESKQDESGMPNNRFLAERTGGTYSTLKVQPAELEDSGVYFCASSQGLIYNEQFFGPGTRLTVL.

The V call is TRBV7-9, the J call TRBJ1-4, with no clear D. Trimming cost V 4 bases and J 4 bases, with 4 bases left between them. Germline V gene lookup returns CDR1 SEHNR and CDR2 FQNEAQ (reference sequence). This CDR3 contains 12 residues. The CDR3 nucleotides are TGTGCCAGCAGCTCTGGTAATGAAAAACTGTTTTTT. This codes for CASSSGNEKLFF.

This clonotype was counted a few times. The rearrangement uses TRBV29-1 and TRBJ2-5, with 9 bases identical to TRBD2. CDR3 length: 13 amino acids. Germline V lookup: CDR1 SQVTM, CDR2 ANQGSEA. V trimming: 4 bases; J trimming: 2 bases; junction bases outside the gene matches: 2. As DNA, the CDR3 is TGCAGCGTTGGACTAGCGGTTCAAGAGACCCAGTACTTC. Residues: CSVGLAVQETQYF.

V gene TRBV6-6 combines with J gene TRBJ1-1; no firm D call. The CDR3 is made up of 15 amino acids. The germline CDR1 and CDR2 sequences are MNHNY and SVGAGI (reference sequence). With 2 bases removed from V and 6 bases from J, the gap between germline ends came to 16 bases. The chain's CDR3 is CASSYPSSAAPEAFF. Here the CDR3 DNA reads TGTGCCAGCAGTTACCCAAGTTCCGCAGCACCTGAAGCTTTCTTT.

This clonotype showed up many times. This chain joins TRBV10-1 and TRBJ2-3, with 7 positions matching TRBD1. Trimming at V came to 5 bases and at J to 6 bases, leaving 8 bases not matched to a gene. This CDR3 has 14 residues. Germline assignment: CDR1 WNHNN and CDR2 SYGVQD (reference sequence). The DNA of the CDR3 is TGCGCCAGCAGTACGGGACAGCTCGGGGATACGCAGTATTTT. Translation gives CASSTGQLGDTQYF.